The 2 T cell receptor beta chains listed next were all sequenced from one sample in a study of long-term antiretroviral therapy in people with HIV. Researchers ran immunoSEQ v3.0 at survey level. Libraries were prepared by immunoSEQ multiplex PCR; TCRdb keeps only in-frame clonotypes and omits some of them. The sample includes around 25,000 clones, about 85% of them seen just once. This specimen was unsorted PBMCs, taken 2.3 years after starting antiretroviral therapy. Source of these receptors: a man aged 35 to 55 with HIV.

The chain links TRBV11-3 to TRBJ2-7, with 9 bases aligning to TRBD2. Germline CDR1 and CDR2: SGHNT and YENEEA. V shed 5 bases and J 0 bases; nucleotides not matched to a gene: 11. CDR3 length: 17 residues. The CDR3 DNA reads as TGTGCCAGCAGCCCCAAACTACTAGCGGGCCGCTCCTACGAGCAGTACTTC. It is translated as CASSPKLLAGRSYEQYF. Looking up the rest from reference TRBV11-3 and TRBJ2-7 gives the full variable domain: EAGVVQSPRYKIIEKKQPVAFWCNPISGHNTLYWYLQNLGQGPELLIRYENEEAVDDSQLPKDRFSAERLKGVDSTLKIQPAELGDSAVYLCASSPKLLAGRSYEQYFGPGTRLTVT.

This chain uses TRBV2 with TRBJ1-6; TRBD1 might be the D (6 bases). From germline, CDR1 is SNHLY and CDR2 FYNNEI. V was cut by 2 bases and J by 0 bases, with 11 bases left in between. The CDR3 spans 17 residues. The CDR3 spells CASSELQGGSYNSPLHF. The CDR3 region has the DNA TGTGCCAGCAGTGAACTACAGGGTGGCTCCTATAATTCACCCCTCCACTTT.